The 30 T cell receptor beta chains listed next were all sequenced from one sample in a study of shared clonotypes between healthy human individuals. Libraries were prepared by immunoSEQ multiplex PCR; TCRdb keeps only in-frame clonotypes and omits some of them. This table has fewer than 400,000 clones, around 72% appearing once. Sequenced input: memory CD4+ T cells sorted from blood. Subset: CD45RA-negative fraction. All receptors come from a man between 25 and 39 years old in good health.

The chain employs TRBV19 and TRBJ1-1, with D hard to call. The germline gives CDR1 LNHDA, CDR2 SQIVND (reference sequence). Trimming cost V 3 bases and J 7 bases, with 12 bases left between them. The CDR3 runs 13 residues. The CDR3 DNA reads TGTGCCAGTAGTATGCAGGATATTTTTGAAGCTTTCTTT. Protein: CASSMQDIFEAFF.

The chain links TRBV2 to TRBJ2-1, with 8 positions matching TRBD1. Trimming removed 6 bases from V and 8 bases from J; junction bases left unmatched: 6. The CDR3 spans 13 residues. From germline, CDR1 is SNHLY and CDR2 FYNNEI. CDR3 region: CASSAQGADEQFF. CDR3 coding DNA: TGTGCCAGCAGCGCCCAGGGGGCGGATGAGCAGTTCTTC.

The CDR3 loop reads CASVLGYEQFF. The CDR3, as DNA: TGTGCCAGCGTGCTCGGGTATGAGCAGTTCTTC. V gene TRBV2 combines with J gene TRBJ2-1; D is ambiguous. The CDR3 spans 11 residues. The V end was cut by 8 bases, the J end by 8 bases, with 10 bases between. Germline V gene sequence: CDR1 SNHLY, CDR2 FYNNEI.

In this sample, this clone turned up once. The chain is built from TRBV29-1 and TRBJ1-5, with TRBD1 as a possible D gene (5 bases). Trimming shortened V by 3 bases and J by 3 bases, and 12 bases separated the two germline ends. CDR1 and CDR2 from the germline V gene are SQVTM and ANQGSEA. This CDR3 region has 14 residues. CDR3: CSVEGGSYNQPQHF. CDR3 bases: TGCAGCGTTGAGGGGGGGAGCTACAATCAGCCCCAGCATTTT.

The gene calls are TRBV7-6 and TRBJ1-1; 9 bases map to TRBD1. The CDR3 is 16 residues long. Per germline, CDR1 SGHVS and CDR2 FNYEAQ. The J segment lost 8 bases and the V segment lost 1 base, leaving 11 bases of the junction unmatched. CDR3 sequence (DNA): TGTGCCAGCAGCTTAGGGAAAACAGGGGGCGCAGAGGAAGCTTTCTTT. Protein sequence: CASSLGKTGGAEEAFF.

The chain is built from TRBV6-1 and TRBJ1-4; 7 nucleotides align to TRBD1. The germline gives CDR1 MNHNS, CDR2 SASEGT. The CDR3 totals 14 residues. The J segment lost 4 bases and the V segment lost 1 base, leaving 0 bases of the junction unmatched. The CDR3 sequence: CASSEGDSNEKLFF. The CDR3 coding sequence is TGTGCCAGCAGTGAAGGGGACAGTAATGAAAAACTGTTTTTT.

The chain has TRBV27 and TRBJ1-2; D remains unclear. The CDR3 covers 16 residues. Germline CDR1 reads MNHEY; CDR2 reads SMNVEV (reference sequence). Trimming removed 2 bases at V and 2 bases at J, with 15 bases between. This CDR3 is CASSLTLPVRNYGYTF. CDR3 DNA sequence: TGTGCCAGCAGTTTAACCCTGCCAGTTAGGAACTATGGCTACACCTTC.

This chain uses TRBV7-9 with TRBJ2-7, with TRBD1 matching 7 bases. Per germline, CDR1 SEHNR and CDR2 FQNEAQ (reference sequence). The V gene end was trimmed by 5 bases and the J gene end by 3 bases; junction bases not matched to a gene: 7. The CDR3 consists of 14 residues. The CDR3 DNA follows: TGTGCCAGCAGCCTATCGGGACAGCTCTACGAGCAGTACTTC. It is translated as CASSLSGQLYEQYF.

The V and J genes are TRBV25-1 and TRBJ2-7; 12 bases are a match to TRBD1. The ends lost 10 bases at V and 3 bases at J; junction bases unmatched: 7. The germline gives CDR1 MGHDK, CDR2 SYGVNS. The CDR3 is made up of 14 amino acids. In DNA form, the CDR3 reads TGTGCCACGGGACAGGGGGCCGGCTTCTACGAGCAGTACTTC. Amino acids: CATGQGAGFYEQYF.

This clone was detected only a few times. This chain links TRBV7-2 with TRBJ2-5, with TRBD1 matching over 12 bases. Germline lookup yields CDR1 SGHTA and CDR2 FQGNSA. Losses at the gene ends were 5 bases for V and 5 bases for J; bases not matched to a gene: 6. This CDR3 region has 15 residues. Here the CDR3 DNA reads TGTGCCAGCAGCGAACCGGGACAGGGGGCCGAGACCCAGTACTTC. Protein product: CASSEPGQGAETQYF.

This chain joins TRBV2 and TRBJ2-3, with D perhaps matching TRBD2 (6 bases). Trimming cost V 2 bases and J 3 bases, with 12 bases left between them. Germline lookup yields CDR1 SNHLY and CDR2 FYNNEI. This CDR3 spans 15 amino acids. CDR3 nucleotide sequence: TGTGCCAGCAGTGAACTCAAACTAGCAACAGATACGCAGTATTTT. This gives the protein CASSELKLATDTQYF.

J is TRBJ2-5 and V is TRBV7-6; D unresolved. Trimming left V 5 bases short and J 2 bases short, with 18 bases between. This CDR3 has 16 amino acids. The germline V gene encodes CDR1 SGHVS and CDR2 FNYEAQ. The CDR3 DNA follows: TGTGCCAGCAGCCCTTTCGTAAACCCAGGACAAGAGACCCAGTACTTC. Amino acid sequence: CASSPFVNPGQETQYF.

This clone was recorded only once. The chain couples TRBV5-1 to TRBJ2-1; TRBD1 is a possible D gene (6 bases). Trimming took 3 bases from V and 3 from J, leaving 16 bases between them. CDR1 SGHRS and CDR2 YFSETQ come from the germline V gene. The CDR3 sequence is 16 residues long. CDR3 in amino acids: CASSSRTGSNYNEQFF. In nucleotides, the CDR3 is TGCGCCAGCAGCTCCCGTACAGGGAGTAACTACAATGAGCAGTTCTTC.

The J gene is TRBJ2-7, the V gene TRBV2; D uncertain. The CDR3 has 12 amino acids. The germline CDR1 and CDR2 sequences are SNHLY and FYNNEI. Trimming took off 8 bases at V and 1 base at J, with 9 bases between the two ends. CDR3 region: CASFTASYEQYF. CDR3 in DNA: TGTGCCAGCTTCACGGCTTCCTACGAGCAGTACTTC.

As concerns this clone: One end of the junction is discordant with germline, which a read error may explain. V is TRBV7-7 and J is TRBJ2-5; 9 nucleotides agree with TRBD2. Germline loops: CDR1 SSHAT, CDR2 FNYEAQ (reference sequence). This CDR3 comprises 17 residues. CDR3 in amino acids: CASSRASGEPSGETQYF. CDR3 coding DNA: TGTGCTAGCAGTAGGGCTAGCGGGGAACCAAGTGGAGAGACCCAGTACTTC.

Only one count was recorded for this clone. Here the CDR3 DNA reads TGTGCCACCAGCGGTAGCGGAGGTCTCTACGAGCAGTACTTC. It translates to CATSGSGGLYEQYF. V gene TRBV15 combines with J gene TRBJ2-7, with D maybe TRBD2 (6 bases). V was shortened by 5 bases and J by 3 bases, with 14 bases between the two germline ends. This CDR3 comprises 14 residues. Germline CDR1 is LNHNV and CDR2 is YYDKDF (reference sequence). Full variable domain (missing parts from reference TRBV15 and TRBJ2-7): DAMVIQNPRYQVTQFGKPVTLSCSQTLNHNVMYWYQQKSSQAPKLLFHYYDKDFNNEADTPDNFQSRRPNTSFCFLDIRSPGLGDTAMYLCATSGSGGLYEQYFGPGTRLTVT.

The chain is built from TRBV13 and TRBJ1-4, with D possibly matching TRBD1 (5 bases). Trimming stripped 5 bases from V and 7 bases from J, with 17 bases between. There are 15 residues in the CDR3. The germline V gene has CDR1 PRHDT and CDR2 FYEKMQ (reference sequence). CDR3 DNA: TGTGCCAGCAGCCCCCGCGACAGACATCGTGAAAAACTGTTTTTT. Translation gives CASSPRDRHREKLFF.

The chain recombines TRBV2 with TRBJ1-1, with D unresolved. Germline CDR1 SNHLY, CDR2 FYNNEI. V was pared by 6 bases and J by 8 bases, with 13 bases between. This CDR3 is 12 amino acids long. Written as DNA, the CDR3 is TGTGCCAGCAGGACCGGTGGACCCGAAGCTTTCTTT. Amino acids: CASRTGGPEAFF.

CDR3 in DNA: TGTGCCAGCAGCGGGACGAGTAGCTCCTACAATGAGCAGTTCTTC. Translation: CASSGTSSSYNEQFF. The chain links TRBV9 to TRBJ2-1; no clear D gene. CDR1 SGDLS and CDR2 YYNGEE come from the germline V gene. V was trimmed by 3 bases and J by 0 bases, leaving 10 bases between them. The CDR3 is 15 residues long.

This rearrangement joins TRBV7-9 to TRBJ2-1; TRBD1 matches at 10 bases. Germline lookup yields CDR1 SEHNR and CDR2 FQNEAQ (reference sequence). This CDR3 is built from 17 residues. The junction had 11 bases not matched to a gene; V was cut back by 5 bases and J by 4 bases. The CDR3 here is CASSPGEGQGIYNEQFF. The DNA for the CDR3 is TGTGCCAGCAGCCCCGGGGAGGGACAGGGGATTTACAATGAGCAGTTCTTC.

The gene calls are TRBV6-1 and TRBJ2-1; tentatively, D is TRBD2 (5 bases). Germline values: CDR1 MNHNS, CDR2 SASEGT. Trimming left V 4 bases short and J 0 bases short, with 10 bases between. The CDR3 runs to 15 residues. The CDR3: CASSGTLSSYNEQFF. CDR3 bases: TGTGCCAGCAGTGGGACTTTAAGCTCCTACAATGAGCAGTTCTTC.

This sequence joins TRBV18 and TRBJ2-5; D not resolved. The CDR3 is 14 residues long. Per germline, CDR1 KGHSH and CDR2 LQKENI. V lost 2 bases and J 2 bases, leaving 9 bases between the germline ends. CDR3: CASSPKTNQETQYF. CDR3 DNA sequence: TGTGCCAGCTCACCAAAGACAAATCAAGAGACCCAGTACTTC.

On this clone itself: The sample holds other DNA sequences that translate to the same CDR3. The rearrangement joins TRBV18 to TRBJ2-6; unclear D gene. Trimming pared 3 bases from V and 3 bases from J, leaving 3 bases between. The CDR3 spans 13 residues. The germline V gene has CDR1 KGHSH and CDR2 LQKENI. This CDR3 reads CASSPVGANVLTF. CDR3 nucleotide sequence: TGTGCCAGCTCACCCGTTGGGGCCAACGTCCTGACTTTC.

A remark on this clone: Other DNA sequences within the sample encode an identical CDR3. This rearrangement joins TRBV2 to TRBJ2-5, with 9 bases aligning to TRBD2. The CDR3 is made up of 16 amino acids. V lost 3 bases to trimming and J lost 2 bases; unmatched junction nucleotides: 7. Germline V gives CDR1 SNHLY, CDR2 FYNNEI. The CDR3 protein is CASSDGQAGGQETQYF. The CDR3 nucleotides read TGTGCCAGCAGTGACGGTCAAGCGGGAGGACAAGAGACCCAGTACTTC.

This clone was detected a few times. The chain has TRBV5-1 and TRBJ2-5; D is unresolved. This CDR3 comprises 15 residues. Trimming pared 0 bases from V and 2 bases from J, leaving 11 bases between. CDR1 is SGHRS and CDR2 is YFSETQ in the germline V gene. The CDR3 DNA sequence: TGCGCCAGCAGCTTGGGTACTCGCGATCAAGAGACCCAGTACTTC. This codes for CASSLGTRDQETQYF.

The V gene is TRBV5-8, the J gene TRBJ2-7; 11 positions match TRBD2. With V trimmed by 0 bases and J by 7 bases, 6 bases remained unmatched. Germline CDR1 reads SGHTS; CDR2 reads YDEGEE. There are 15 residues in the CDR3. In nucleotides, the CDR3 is TGTGCCAGCAGCTTGGAACTAGCGGGAGCGGGGGAGCAGTACTTC. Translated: CASSLELAGAGEQYF.

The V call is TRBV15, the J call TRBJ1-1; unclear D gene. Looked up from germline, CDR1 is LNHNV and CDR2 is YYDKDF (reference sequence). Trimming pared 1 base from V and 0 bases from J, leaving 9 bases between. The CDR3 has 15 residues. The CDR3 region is CATSRVTVMNTEAFF. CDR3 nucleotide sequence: TGTGCCACCAGCAGAGTAACAGTCATGAACACTGAAGCTTTCTTT.

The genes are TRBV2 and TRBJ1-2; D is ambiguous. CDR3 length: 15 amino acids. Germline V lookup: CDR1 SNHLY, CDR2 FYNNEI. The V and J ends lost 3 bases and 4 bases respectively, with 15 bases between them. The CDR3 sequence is CASSDHTVFSYGYTF. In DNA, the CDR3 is TGTGCCAGCAGTGATCATACAGTCTTTAGCTATGGCTACACCTTC. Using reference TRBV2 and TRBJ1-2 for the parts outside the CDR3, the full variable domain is EPEVTQTPSHQVTQMGQEVILRCVPISNHLYFYWYRQILGQKVEFLVSFYNNEISEKSEIFDDQFSVERPDGSNFTLKIRSTKLEDSAMYFCASSDHTVFSYGYTFGSGTRLTVV.

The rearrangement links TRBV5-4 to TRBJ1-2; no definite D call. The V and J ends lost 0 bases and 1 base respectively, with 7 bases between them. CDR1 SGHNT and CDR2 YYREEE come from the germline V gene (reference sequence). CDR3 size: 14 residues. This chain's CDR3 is CASSLVVSNYGYTF. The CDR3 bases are TGTGCCAGCAGCTTGGTGGTCAGTAACTATGGCTACACCTTC. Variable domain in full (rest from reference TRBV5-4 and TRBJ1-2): ETGVTQSPTHLIKTRGQQVTLRCSSQSGHNTVSWYQQALGQGPQFIFQYYREEENGRGNFPPRFSGLQFPNYSSELNVNALELDDSALYLCASSLVVSNYGYTFGSGTRLTVV.

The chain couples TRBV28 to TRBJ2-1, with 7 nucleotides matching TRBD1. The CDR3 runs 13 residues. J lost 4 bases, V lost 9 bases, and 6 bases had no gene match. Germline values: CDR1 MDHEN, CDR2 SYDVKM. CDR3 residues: CASHRDSYNEQFF. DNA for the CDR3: TGTGCCAGTCACCGGGACAGTTACAATGAGCAGTTCTTC.